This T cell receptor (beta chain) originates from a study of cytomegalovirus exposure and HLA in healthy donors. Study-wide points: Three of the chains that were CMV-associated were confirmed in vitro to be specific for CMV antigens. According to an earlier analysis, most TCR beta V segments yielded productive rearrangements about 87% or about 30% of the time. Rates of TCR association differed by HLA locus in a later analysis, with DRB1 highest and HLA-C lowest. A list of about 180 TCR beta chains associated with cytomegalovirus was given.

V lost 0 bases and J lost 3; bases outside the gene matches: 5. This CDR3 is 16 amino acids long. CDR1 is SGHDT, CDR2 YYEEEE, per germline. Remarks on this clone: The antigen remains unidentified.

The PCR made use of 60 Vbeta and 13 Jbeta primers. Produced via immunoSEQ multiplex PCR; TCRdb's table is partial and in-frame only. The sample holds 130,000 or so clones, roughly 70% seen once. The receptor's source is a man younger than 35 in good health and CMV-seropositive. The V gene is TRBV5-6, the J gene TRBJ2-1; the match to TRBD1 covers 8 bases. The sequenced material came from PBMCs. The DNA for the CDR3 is TGTGCCAGCAGCTTGGGAGGCAGGGGGCTCTACAATGAGCAGTTCTTC. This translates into CASSLGGRGLYNEQFF.